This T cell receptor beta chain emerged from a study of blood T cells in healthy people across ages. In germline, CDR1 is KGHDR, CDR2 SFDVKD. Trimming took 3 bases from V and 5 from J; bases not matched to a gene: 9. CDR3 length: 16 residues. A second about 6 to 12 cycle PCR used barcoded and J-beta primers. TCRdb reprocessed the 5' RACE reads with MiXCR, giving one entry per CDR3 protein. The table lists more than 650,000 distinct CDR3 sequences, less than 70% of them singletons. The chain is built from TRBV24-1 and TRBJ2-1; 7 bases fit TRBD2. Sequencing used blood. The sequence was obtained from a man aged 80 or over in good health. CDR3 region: CATSDAAGAKNNEQFF. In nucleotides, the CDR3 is TGTGCCACCAGTGATGCGGCGGGAGCCAAGAACAATGAGCAGTTCTTC.